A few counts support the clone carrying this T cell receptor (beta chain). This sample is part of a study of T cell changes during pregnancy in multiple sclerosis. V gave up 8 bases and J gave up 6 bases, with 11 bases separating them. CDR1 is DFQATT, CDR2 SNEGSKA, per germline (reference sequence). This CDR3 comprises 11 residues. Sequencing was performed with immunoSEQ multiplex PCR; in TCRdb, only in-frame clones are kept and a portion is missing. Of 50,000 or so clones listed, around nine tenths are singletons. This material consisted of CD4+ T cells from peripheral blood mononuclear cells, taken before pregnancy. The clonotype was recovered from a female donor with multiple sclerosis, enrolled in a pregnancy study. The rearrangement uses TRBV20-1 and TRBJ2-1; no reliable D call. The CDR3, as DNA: TGCAGTTCGAAGCCCCTCAATGAGCAGTTCTTC. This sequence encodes CSSKPLNEQFF.